The 29 T cell receptor beta chains reported below all come from one sample, sequenced in a study of post-analysis software for immune sequencing data. Incorporated into the TCR beta cDNA libraries were unique molecular identifiers, which served to reduce PCR and sequencing biases. One entry per CDR3 protein, called by TCRdb with MiXCR from the PCR reads. In the table there are 650,000 to 900,000 distinct CDR3 sequences, just over 45% of which are singletons. Findings of the study overall: Patients used roughly five TRBV segments, including TRBV5-6, TRBV5-1 and TRBV20-1, more often than controls.

No antigens are known for them. Sequences were obtained from blood. Source of these receptors: a girl aged 5-17 years with multiple sclerosis.

V is TRBV3-1 and J is TRBJ2-1; D perhaps matches TRBD2 (6 bases). Between the trimmed V and J ends, which lost 2 bases and 7 bases, there was a span of 15 bases. Per the germline V gene, CDR1 is LGHDT and CDR2 is YNNKEL (reference sequence). The CDR3 is 15 residues long. The DNA of the CDR3 is TGTGCCAGCAGCCAACCTAGCGTCCTGAATAATGAGCAGTTCTTC. Its translation is CASSQPSVLNNEQFF.

This clonotype occurred a few times. The rearrangement joins TRBV6-5 to TRBJ1-4; D may be TRBD1 (6 bases). Trimming left V 0 bases short and J 8 bases short, with 13 bases between. The CDR3 contains 15 residues. CDR1 and CDR2 from the germline V gene are MNHEY and SVGAGI. This CDR3 is CASSYSGGGNEKLFF. The CDR3 DNA reads as TGTGCCAGCAGTTACTCTGGAGGGGGTAACGAAAAACTGTTTTTT.

This chain uses TRBV13 with TRBJ2-2, with D possibly being TRBD1 (6 bases). The CDR3 covers 15 residues. Per the germline V gene, CDR1 is PRHDT and CDR2 is FYEKMQ (reference sequence). Between the trimmed V and J ends, which lost 6 bases and 1 base, there was a span of 12 bases. CDR3 sequence (DNA): TGTGCCAGCAGACCCCCGGGACAGAACACCGGGGAGCTGTTTTTT. This sequence encodes CASRPPGQNTGELFF.

V is TRBV9 and J is TRBJ1-5, with no clear D. The V end was cut by 7 bases, the J end by 0 bases, with 14 bases between. The CDR3 contains 15 residues. The germline V gene encodes CDR1 SGDLS and CDR2 YYNGEE. CDR3 residues: CASWTDGNSNQPQHF. DNA for the CDR3: TGTGCCAGCTGGACCGACGGAAATAGCAATCAGCCCCAGCATTTT. The full variable domain, its missing parts supplied by reference TRBV9 and TRBJ1-5, is DSGVTQTPKHLITATGQRVTLRCSPRSGDLSVYWYQQSLDQGLQFLIQYYNGEERAKGNILERFSAQQFPDLHSELNLSSLELGDSALYFCASWTDGNSNQPQHFGDGTRLSIL.

The genes are TRBV20-1 and TRBJ2-5; possible D gene TRBD2, 6 bases. The DNA end lines up better with TRBJ2-7; the J call may be wrong. From germline, CDR1 is DFQATT and CDR2 SNEGSKA (reference sequence). The CDR3 is 14 amino acids. The CDR3: CSARDNYGSFEQYF. The CDR3 nucleotides are TGCAGTGCTAGGGACAATTACGGGAGTTTCGAGCAGTACTTC.

V usage is TRBV6-6 and J usage is TRBJ2-1, with unresolved D. Trimming left V 5 bases short and J 10 bases short, with 12 bases between. The CDR3 is 12 residues long. Germline V lookup: CDR1 MNHNY, CDR2 SVGAGI (reference sequence). CDR3 sequence (DNA): TGTGCCAGCAGTCCACCTATCCCAGAGCAGTTCTTC. It encodes CASSPPIPEQFF.

Many counts were recorded for this clonotype. V gene TRBV9 combines with J gene TRBJ2-2; a weak D match, TRBD1 (5 bases). V was clipped by 1 base and J by 7 bases, with 5 bases between them. Germline CDR1 reads SGDLS; CDR2 reads YYNGEE. CDR3 length: 12 amino acids. CDR3 nucleotides: TGTGCCAGCAGCGTAAGGGGCGGGGAGCTGTTTTTT. Protein: CASSVRGGELFF.

The chain carries TRBV6-5 and TRBJ2-7; D tentatively reads TRBD1 or TRBD2 (5 bases each). Trimming took 7 bases from V and 6 from J, leaving 22 bases between them. Germline values: CDR1 MNHEY, CDR2 SVGAGI. This CDR3 has 15 amino acids. DNA for the CDR3: TGTGCCAGCACCCCGACGGGACGCGGGTACGGCGAGCAGTACTTC. Its protein product is CASTPTGRGYGEQYF.

The chain recombines TRBV28 with TRBJ2-7; no clear D gene. Germline V gene lookup returns CDR1 MDHEN and CDR2 SYDVKM. V lost 4 bases to trimming and J lost 7 bases, with 14 bases between them. This CDR3 spans 13 amino acids. In DNA, the CDR3 is TGTGCCAGCAGTTCATGGAAACAGTGGGAGCAGTACTTC. It yields the protein CASSSWKQWEQYF. Supplemented by reference TRBV28 and TRBJ2-7, the full variable domain reads DVKVTQSSRYLVKRTGEKVFLECVQDMDHENMFWYRQDPGLGLRLIYFSYDVKMKEKGDIPEGYSVSREKKERFSLILESASTNQTSMYLCASSSWKQWEQYFGPGTRLTVT.

The V call is TRBV19, the J call TRBJ1-6, with 9 positions matching TRBD1. The germline V gene has CDR1 LNHDA and CDR2 SQIVND (reference sequence). The CDR3 sequence is 15 residues long. V dropped 5 bases and J dropped 6; count of bases not matched to a gene: 5. The CDR3 sequence: CASSPADRGNSPLHF. DNA for the CDR3: TGTGCCAGTAGTCCGGCGGACAGGGGTAATTCACCCCTCCACTTT.

This clonotype was recorded a few times. The CDR3 here is CSALRLAGADNEQFF. DNA for the CDR3: TGCAGTGCTTTACGACTAGCGGGAGCGGACAATGAGCAGTTCTTC. The gene calls are TRBV20-1 and TRBJ2-1; 12 bases are shared with TRBD2. The germline CDR1 and CDR2 sequences are DFQATT and SNEGSKA (reference sequence). Trimming removed 5 bases from V and 5 bases from J; junction bases left unmatched: 7. CDR3 length equals 15 residues.

The chain combines TRBV15 with TRBJ2-7; D assignment may be TRBD1 or TRBD2 (5 bases each). Trimming cost V 1 base and J 2 bases, with 18 bases left between them. The CDR3 totals 17 residues. The V gene's germline CDR1 is LNHNV and CDR2 YYDKDF (reference sequence). The chain's CDR3 is CATSRVVGPGPTYEQYF. In nucleotides, the CDR3 is TGTGCCACCAGCAGAGTCGTGGGGCCGGGGCCAACCTACGAGCAGTACTTC. The full variable domain, rest sourced from reference TRBV15 and TRBJ2-7, is DAMVIQNPRYQVTQFGKPVTLSCSQTLNHNVMYWYQQKSSQAPKLLFHYYDKDFNNEADTPDNFQSRRPNTSFCFLDIRSPGLGDTAMYLCATSRVVGPGPTYEQYFGPGTRLTVT.

CDR3 residues: CASSLKGPGYEQYF. CDR3 bases: TGCGCCAGCAGCTTGAAGGGCCCAGGCTACGAGCAGTACTTC. The chain joins TRBV5-1 to TRBJ2-7, with no clear D. Trimming took 1 base from V and 3 from J, leaving 11 bases between them. Germline CDR1 SGHRS, CDR2 YFSETQ. The CDR3 contains 14 residues.

This chain uses TRBV10-3 with TRBJ2-3; 8 nucleotides match TRBD1. The length of the CDR3 is 16 residues. Germline lookup yields CDR1 ENHRY and CDR2 SYGVKD. The V segment lost 2 bases and the J segment 1 base; nucleotides outside the gene matches: 5. CDR3 amino acids: CAISERPDRGTDTQYF. The CDR3 nucleotides read TGTGCCATCAGTGAGAGGCCGGACAGGGGCACAGATACGCAGTATTTT.

The chain combines TRBV5-1 with TRBJ2-6, with a weak D call TRBD1 (6 bases). The germline V gene encodes CDR1 SGHRS and CDR2 YFSETQ. Trimming removed 4 bases at V and 4 bases at J, with 12 bases between. The CDR3 has 15 amino acids. CDR3 sequence reads: CASSMDSSGANVLTF. In nucleotides, the CDR3 is TGCGCCAGCAGCATGGACAGTAGCGGGGCCAACGTCCTGACTTTC.

The chain links TRBV20-1 to TRBJ2-1; D is ambiguous. The ends were cut back, 5 bases at V and 4 bases at J, with 6 bases in the middle. This CDR3 region has 11 residues. CDR1 is DFQATT and CDR2 is SNEGSKA in the germline V gene (reference sequence). The CDR3 coding sequence is TGCAGTGCTGCGGAGTACAATGAGCAGTTCTTC. It specifies CSAAEYNEQFF.

A few counts support this clonotype. The J gene is TRBJ2-3, the V gene TRBV7-2; no clear D. V gave up 4 bases and J gave up 6 bases, with 11 bases separating them. Germline assignment: CDR1 SGHTA and CDR2 FQGNSA. The CDR3 has 13 residues. In DNA form, the CDR3 reads TGTGCCAGCAGCTCCTCGTTAATGGATACGCAGTATTTT. Protein: CASSSSLMDTQYF. Combining the CDR3 with reference TRBV7-2 and TRBJ2-3 gives the whole variable domain GAGVSQSPSNKVTEKGKDVELRCDPISGHTALYWYRQSLGQGLEFLIYFQGNSAPDKSGLPSDRFSAERTGGSVSTLTIQRTQQEDSAVYLCASSSSLMDTQYFGPGTRLTVL.

The J gene is TRBJ2-5, the V gene TRBV7-8; 10 nucleotides line up with TRBD2. The CDR3 extends over 15 amino acids. Trimming at V came to 4 bases and at J to 4 bases, leaving 6 bases not matched to a gene. The germline V gene encodes CDR1 SGHVS and CDR2 FQNEAQ. CDR3 region: CASSSLAGARETQYF. The CDR3 region has the DNA TGTGCCAGCAGCTCCCTAGCGGGAGCGCGAGAGACCCAGTACTTC.

There are many counts of this clonotype. V and J are TRBV5-1 and TRBJ2-7; possible D gene TRBD2, 6 bases. The CDR3 is 13 residues long. Germline V gene sequence: CDR1 SGHRS, CDR2 YFSETQ. V shed 0 bases and J shed 5 bases, with 9 bases lying between them. CDR3 sequence reads: CASSLVGGHEQYF. CDR3 DNA sequence: TGCGCCAGCAGCTTGGTCGGGGGACACGAGCAGTACTTC.

The chain combines TRBV7-9 with TRBJ2-3, with 7 bases that match TRBD1. CDR1 and CDR2 from the germline V gene are SEHNR and FQNEAQ (reference sequence). The CDR3 totals 14 residues. Unmatched junction bases numbered 7, after V lost 5 bases and J lost 5 bases. The CDR3 DNA reads as TGTGCCAGCAGCGTCGAGGGGGCTAAAGATACGCAGTATTTT. It encodes CASSVEGAKDTQYF.

V usage is TRBV7-3 and J usage is TRBJ1-2; 10 bases agree with TRBD1. Per germline, CDR1 SGHTA and CDR2 FQGTGA. V trimming: 2 bases; J trimming: 4 bases; junction bases outside the gene matches: 13. This CDR3 has 18 residues. The CDR3 nucleotides read TGTGCCAGCAGCTTAGAGGGACAGGGGCCTAGCCTTTTCTATGGCTACACCTTC. This sequence encodes CASSLEGQGPSLFYGYTF.

The chain combines TRBV11-1 with TRBJ2-4; D might be TRBD2 (6 bases). The germline V gene has CDR1 SGHAT and CDR2 FQDESV (reference sequence). Trimming stripped 1 base from V and 13 bases from J, with 38 bases between. The CDR3 sequence is 21 residues long. CDR3 region: CASSLGTKGGPEGSSYNEQYF. In DNA, the CDR3 is TGTGCCAGCAGCTTAGGGACGAAGGGAGGACCTGAGGGTAGCTCCTACAATGAGCAGTACTTC.

The chain links TRBV28 to TRBJ2-1, with D perhaps assigned TRBD1 or TRBD2 (6 bases each). The germline CDR1 and CDR2 sequences are MDHEN and SYDVKM. CDR3 length: 16 residues. Between the trimmed V and J ends, which lost 5 bases and 1 base, there was a span of 15 bases. The DNA for the CDR3 is TGTGCCAGCAGTAAAACGACAGGAGGGTCCTACAATGAGCAGTTCTTC. It codes for CASSKTTGGSYNEQFF.

This clonotype was counted between two and nine times. This chain uses TRBV20-1 with TRBJ2-5; 7 bases fit TRBD1. CDR1 and CDR2 (germline): DFQATT, SNEGSKA (reference sequence). CDR3 length equals 13 residues. DNA for the CDR3: TGCAGCCGACTGGGGACAGAACAAGAGACCCAGTACTTC. Residues: CSRLGTEQETQYF.

The V gene is TRBV20-1, the J gene TRBJ2-4; 8 nucleotides match TRBD1. The J call could be wrong; TRBJ2-5 is a better fit for the DNA end. From germline, CDR1 is DFQATT and CDR2 SNEGSKA (reference sequence). CDR3 size: 16 residues. The CDR3 reads CSAPSSGQGARETQYF. CDR3 in DNA: TGCAGTGCTCCTTCCTCGGGGCAGGGGGCTAGGGAGACCCAGTACTTC.

CDR3 residues: CASITLGVSEAFF. The CDR3 nucleotides read TGTGCCAGTATTACACTCGGGGTATCTGAAGCTTTCTTT. The rearrangement links TRBV19 to TRBJ1-1; the D is unclear. The CDR3 totals 13 residues. Trimming removed 7 bases from V and 6 bases from J, with 15 bases in between. CDR1 and CDR2 from the germline V gene are LNHDA and SQIVND (reference sequence). The full variable domain, its missing parts supplied by reference TRBV19 and TRBJ1-1, is DGGITQSPKYLFRKEGQNVTLSCEQNLNHDAMYWYRQDPGQGLRLIYYSQIVNDFQKGDIAEGYSVSREKKESFPLTVTSAQKNPTAFYLCASITLGVSEAFFGQGTRLTVV.

Concerning this clonotype itself: One junction end disagrees with the germline gene, perhaps due to a read error. The V gene is TRBV5-1, the J gene TRBJ1-1, with D unresolved. Germline V CDR1 and CDR2: SGHRS, YFSETQ. This CDR3 comprises 13 residues. CDR3 loop: CASSPDGVPSAFF. DNA for the CDR3: TGTGCCAGCAGCCCGGACGGCGTTCCTTCAGCTTTCTTT. Based on the CDR3 plus reference TRBV5-1 and TRBJ1-1, the full variable domain is KAGVTQTPRYLIKTRGQQVTLSCSPISGHRSVSWYQQTPGQGLQFLFEYFSETQRNKGNFPGRFSGRQFSNSRSEMNVSTLELGDSALYLCASSPDGVPSAFFGQGTRLTVV.

The chain uses TRBV6-1 and TRBJ2-7; 7 bases are a match to TRBD2. V was pared by 8 bases and J by 7 bases, with 11 bases of the junction left unmatched. The CDR3 runs to 13 residues. The germline V gene encodes CDR1 MNHNS and CDR2 SASEGT. The DNA of the CDR3 is TGTGCCAGCCGGGGTACGGGGGGTTTGGAGCAGTACTTC. This translates into CASRGTGGLEQYF.

This clonotype was counted between two and nine times. The chain is built from TRBV18 and TRBJ2-5; D is undetermined. Trimming removed 4 bases from V and 2 bases from J, with 11 bases in between. Germline assignment: CDR1 KGHSH and CDR2 LQKENI. This CDR3 is built from 14 residues. The DNA for the CDR3 is TGTGCCAGCTCACGAAGCATGACGCAAGAGACCCAGTACTTC. Protein sequence: CASSRSMTQETQYF.